The present entry profiles one T cell receptor (beta chain) with its context. The protocol was immunoSEQ multiplex PCR, while the TCRdb copy is restricted to in-frame clones and leaves out a portion. The sample gives about 120,000 clones, 65% to 90% of which show up once; around 7.7% is in the top ten. This entry comes from a study of T cell responses to AZD1222 COVID-19 vaccine. This CDR3 spans 16 amino acids. Germline CDR1 SGHAT, CDR2 FQNNGV. V lost 4 bases and J lost 0, with 15 bases in between. The rearrangement uses TRBV11-2 and TRBJ1-2; D gene unclear. This receptor was identified in an adult in good health. The sample was peripheral blood, taken on day 0 of AZD1222 vaccination. This chain's CDR3 is CASSSFKWGANYGYTF. The CDR3 DNA sequence: TGTGCCAGCAGCTCCTTTAAGTGGGGAGCTAACTATGGCTACACCTTC.